The following is a T cell receptor beta chain sequence with its context. The table came from immunoSEQ multiplex PCR; TCRdb's copy has only in-frame clones and leaves some out. The data hold 50,000 or so clones, with 80% to 90% observed a single time. Time point defined: baseline, week 1 (first vaccination visit). The treatment here: pre-vaccination baseline after standard-of-care therapy. This specimen belongs to a study of a mutant IDH1 vaccine in newly diagnosed glioma. Germline V gene sequence: CDR1 MGHRA, CDR2 YSYEKL. CDR3 length equals 17 residues. Trimming removed 5 bases at V and 0 bases at J, with 17 bases between.

This material consisted of PBMCs, taken from a glioma patient treated with radiotherapy, temozolomide or both. The chain carries TRBV4-1 and TRBJ1-3, with D maybe TRBD1 (5 bases). This sequence was found in a man aged 18 to 30 with glioma. The DNA for the CDR3 is TGCGCCAGCAGCTCAGGGCCACAGATCTACTCTGGAAACACCATATATTTT. Translating it yields CASSSGPQIYSGNTIYF.